The clone carrying this T cell receptor (beta chain) turned up a few times. What it binds is not known. A modified ARM-PCR protocol with three rounds of nested PCR amplified TCRbeta. TCRdb called the multiplex PCR reads again in MiXCR, with one record for every CDR3 protein. The profile shows 90,000 to 110,000 distinct CDR3 sequences, approximately 71% of them singletons. This CDR3 comprises 15 residues. Germline CDR1 is MDHEN and CDR2 is SYDVKM. Losses at the gene ends were 5 bases for V and 1 base for J; bases not matched to a gene: 4. RNA was extracted from bulk tissue without any cell sorting. Chemotherapy-naive patients with new lung cancer underwent thoracic surgery in China, August–late 2014. This specimen comes from a study of tumor and adjacent non-tumor tissue in lung cancer. Overall study: There were some 11 adenocarcinoma, a couple of squamous cell carcinoma and 1 small cell lung cancer cases. General study findings and limits: In normal lung, the top 100 clones were significantly more dominant than in tumor. Compared with tumor, normal lung showed significantly lower TCR diversity.

Source material: lung tumor tissue. The rearrangement uses TRBV28 and TRBJ1-5; 8 bases line up with TRBD1. The sequence derives from a woman aged 60-70 years with non-small cell lung cancer. CDR3 region: CASSDRGRSNQPQHF. As DNA, the CDR3 is TGTGCCAGCAGTGACAGGGGTAGGAGCAATCAGCCCCAGCATTTT.